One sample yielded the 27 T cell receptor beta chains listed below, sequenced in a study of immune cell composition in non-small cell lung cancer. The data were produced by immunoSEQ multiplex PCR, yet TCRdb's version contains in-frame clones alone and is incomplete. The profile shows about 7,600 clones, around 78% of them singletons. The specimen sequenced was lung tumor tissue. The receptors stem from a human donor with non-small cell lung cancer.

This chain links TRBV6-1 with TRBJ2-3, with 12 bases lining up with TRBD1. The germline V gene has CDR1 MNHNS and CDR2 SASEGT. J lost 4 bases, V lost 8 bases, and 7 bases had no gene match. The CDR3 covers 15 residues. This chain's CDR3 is CASPAGTGGADTQYF. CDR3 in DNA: TGTGCCAGCCCCGCGGGGACAGGGGGCGCAGATACGCAGTATTTT.

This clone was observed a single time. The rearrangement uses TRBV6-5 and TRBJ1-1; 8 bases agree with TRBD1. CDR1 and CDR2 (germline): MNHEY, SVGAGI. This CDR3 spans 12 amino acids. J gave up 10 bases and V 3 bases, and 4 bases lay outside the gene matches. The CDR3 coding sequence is TGTGCCAGCAGTTATTCCGGGACAGGAGCTTTCTTT. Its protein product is CASSYSGTGAFF.

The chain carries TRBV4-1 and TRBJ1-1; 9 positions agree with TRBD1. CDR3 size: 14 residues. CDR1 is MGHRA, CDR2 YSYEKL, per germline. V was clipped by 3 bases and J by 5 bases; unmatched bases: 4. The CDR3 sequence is CASSHRQGGTEAFF. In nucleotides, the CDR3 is TGCGCCAGCAGCCACCGACAGGGGGGGACTGAAGCTTTCTTT.

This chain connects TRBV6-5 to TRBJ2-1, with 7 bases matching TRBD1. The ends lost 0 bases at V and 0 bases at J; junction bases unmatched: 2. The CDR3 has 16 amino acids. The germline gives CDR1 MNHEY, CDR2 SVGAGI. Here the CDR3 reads CASSYSKGASYNEQFF. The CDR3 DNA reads TGTGCCAGCAGTTACTCGAAGGGGGCCTCCTACAATGAGCAGTTCTTC.

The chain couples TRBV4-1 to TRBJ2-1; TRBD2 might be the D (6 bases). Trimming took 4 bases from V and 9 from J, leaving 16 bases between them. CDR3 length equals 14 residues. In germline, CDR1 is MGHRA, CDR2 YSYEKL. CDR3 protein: CASSLTWGVGEQFF. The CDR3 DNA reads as TGCGCCAGCAGCCTCACTTGGGGGGTGGGTGAGCAGTTCTTC.

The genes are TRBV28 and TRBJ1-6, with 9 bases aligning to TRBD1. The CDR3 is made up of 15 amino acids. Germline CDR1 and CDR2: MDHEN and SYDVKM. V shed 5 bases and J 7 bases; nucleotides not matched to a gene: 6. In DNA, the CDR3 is TGTGCCAGCAGTCCGACGACAGGGGGGAATTCACCCCTCCACTTT. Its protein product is CASSPTTGGNSPLHF.

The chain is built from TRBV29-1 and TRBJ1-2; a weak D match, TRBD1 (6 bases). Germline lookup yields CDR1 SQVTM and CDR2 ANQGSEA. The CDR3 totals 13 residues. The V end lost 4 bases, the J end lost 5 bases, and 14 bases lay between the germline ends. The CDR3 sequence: CSVALLGGYGYTF. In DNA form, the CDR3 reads TGCAGCGTTGCCCTTTTAGGGGGGTATGGCTACACCTTC.

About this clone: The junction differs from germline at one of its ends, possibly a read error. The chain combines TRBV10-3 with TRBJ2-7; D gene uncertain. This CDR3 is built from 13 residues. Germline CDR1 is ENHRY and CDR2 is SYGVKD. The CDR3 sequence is CASSYGPTYEQYF. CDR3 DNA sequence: TGTGCCAGCAGTTACGGTCCAACCTACGAGCAGTACTTC.

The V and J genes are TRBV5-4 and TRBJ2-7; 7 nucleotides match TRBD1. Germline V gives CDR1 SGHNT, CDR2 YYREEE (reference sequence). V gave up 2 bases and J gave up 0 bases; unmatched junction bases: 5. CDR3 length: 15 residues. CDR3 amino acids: CASSLVTGSSYEQYF. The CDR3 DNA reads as TGTGCCAGCAGCTTAGTGACAGGGAGCTCCTACGAGCAGTACTTC. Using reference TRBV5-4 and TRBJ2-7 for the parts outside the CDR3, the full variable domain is ETGVTQSPTHLIKTRGQQVTLRCSSQSGHNTVSWYQQALGQGPQFIFQYYREEENGRGNFPPRFSGLQFPNYSSELNVNALELDDSALYLCASSLVTGSSYEQYFGPGTRLTVT.

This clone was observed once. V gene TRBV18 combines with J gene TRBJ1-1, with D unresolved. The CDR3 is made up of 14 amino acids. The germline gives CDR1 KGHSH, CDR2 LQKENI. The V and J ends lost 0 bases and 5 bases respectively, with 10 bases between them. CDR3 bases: TGTGCCAGCTCACCACCCTGGGTTAAGACTGAAGCTTTCTTT. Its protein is CASSPPWVKTEAFF.

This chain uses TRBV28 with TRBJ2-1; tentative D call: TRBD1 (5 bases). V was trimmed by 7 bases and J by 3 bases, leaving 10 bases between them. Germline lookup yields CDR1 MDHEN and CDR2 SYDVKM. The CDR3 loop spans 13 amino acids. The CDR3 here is CASKQGVYNEQFF. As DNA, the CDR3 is TGTGCCAGCAAGCAGGGTGTCTACAATGAGCAGTTCTTC.

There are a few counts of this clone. The CDR3 spells CASSLALGPNEQYF. For the CDR3, the DNA is TGTGCCAGCAGCTTAGCCCTAGGACCCAACGAGCAGTACTTC. The J gene is TRBJ2-7, the V gene TRBV7-2, with D uncertain. The germline V and J ends were trimmed by 0 bases and 5 bases, with 11 bases remaining between them. This CDR3 is built from 14 residues. Germline V gives CDR1 SGHTA, CDR2 FQGNSA.

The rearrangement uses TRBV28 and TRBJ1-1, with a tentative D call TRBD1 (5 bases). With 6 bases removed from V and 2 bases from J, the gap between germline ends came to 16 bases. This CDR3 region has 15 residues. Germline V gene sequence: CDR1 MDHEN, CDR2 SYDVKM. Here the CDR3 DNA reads TGTGCCAGCAGATACTGGGGCGGGGGAAACACTGAAGCTTTCTTT. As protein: CASRYWGGGNTEAFF.

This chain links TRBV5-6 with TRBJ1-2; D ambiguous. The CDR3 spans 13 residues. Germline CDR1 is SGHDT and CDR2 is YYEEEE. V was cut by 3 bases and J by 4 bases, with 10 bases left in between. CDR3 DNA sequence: TGTGCCAGCAGCTGGGCGGTACCCTATGGCTACACCTTC. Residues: CASSWAVPYGYTF.

The CDR3 nucleotides are TGTGCCAGCAGCCCGGACAGGGGTGGGGAAAAACTGTTTTTT. The encoded protein is CASSPDRGGEKLFF. The rearrangement uses TRBV7-9 and TRBJ1-4; 9 bases match TRBD1. Germline loops: CDR1 SEHNR, CDR2 FQNEAQ (reference sequence). There are 14 residues in the CDR3. The trim removed 5 bases at V and 8 bases at J, leaving 6 bases unmatched.

DNA of the CDR3: TGTGCCAGCAGTGACGCAGGGGAGGAGACCCAGTACTTC. This gives the protein CASSDAGEETQYF. The chain uses TRBV2 and TRBJ2-5, with D maybe TRBD1 (6 bases). This CDR3 has 13 residues. Trimming pared 3 bases from V and 5 bases from J, leaving 10 bases between. Germline loops: CDR1 SNHLY, CDR2 FYNNEI.

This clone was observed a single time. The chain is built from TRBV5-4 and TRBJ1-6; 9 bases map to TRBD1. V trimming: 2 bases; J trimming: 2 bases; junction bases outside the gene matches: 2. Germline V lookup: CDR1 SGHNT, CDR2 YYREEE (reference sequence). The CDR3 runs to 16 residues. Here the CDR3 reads CASSFRTGAYNSPLHF. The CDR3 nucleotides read TGTGCCAGCAGCTTCCGGACAGGGGCCTATAATTCACCCCTCCACTTT.

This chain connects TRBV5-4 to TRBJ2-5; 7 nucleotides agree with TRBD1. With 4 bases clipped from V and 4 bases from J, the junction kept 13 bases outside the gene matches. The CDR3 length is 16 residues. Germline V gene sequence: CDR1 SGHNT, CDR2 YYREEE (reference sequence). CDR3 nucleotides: TGTGCCAGCAGCCCCACCACCGACAGGGTAGCAGAGACCCAGTACTTC. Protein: CASSPTTDRVAETQYF.

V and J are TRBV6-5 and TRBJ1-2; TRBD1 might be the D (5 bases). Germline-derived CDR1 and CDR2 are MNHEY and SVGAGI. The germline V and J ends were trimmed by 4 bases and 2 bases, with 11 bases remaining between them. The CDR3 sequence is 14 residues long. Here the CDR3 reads CASSLGDVNYGYTF. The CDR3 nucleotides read TGTGCCAGCAGTTTGGGGGACGTAAACTATGGCTACACCTTC.

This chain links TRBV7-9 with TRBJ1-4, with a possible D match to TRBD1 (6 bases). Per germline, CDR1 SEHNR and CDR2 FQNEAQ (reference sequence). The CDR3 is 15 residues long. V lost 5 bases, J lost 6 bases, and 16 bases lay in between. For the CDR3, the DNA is TGTGCCAGCAGCACCGGACAGCGGACCCATGAAAAACTGTTTTTT. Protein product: CASSTGQRTHEKLFF.

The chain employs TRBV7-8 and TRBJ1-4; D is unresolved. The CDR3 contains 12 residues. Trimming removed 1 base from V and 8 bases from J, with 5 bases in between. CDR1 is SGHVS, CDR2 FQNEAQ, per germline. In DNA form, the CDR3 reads TGTGCCAGCAGCTTAGACACGGAAAAACTGTTTTTT. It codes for CASSLDTEKLFF.

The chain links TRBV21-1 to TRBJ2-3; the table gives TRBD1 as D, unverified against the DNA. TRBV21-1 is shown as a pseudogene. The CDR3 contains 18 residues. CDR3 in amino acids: CASSNTRQGLVSTDTQYF. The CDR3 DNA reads TGTGCCAGCAGCAACACCCGACAGGGTTTAGTAAGCACAGATACGCAGTATTTT.

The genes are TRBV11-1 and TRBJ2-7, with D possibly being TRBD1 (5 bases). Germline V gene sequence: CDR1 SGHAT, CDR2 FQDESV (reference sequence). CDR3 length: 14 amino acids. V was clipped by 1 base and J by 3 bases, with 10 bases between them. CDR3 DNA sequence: TGTGCCAGCAGCTTAGAGGCAGGGCGCTACGAGCAGTACTTC. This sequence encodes CASSLEAGRYEQYF.

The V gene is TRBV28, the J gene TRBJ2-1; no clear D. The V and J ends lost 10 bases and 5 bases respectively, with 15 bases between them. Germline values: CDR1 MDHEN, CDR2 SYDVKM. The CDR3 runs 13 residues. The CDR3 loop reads CATETPNNNEQFF. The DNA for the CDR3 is TGTGCCACCGAGACGCCCAACAACAATGAGCAGTTCTTC.

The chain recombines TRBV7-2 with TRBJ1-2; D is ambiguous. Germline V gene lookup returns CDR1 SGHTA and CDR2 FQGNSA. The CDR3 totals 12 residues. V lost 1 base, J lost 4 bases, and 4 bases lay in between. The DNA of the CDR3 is TGTGCCAGCAGCTTAGTGGCCTATGGCTACACCTTC. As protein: CASSLVAYGYTF.

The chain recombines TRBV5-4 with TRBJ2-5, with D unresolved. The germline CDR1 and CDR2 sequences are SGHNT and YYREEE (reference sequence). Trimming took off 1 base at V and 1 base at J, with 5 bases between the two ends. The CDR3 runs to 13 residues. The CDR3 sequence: CASSLSPQETQYF. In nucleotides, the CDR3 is TGTGCCAGCAGCTTGAGCCCCCAAGAGACCCAGTACTTC.

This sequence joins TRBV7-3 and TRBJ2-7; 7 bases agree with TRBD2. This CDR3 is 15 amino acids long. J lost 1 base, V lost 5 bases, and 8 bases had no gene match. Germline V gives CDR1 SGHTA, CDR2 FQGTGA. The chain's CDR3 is CASSESGGGSYEQYF. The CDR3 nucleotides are TGTGCCAGCAGCGAGAGTGGGGGGGGGTCCTACGAGCAGTACTTC.